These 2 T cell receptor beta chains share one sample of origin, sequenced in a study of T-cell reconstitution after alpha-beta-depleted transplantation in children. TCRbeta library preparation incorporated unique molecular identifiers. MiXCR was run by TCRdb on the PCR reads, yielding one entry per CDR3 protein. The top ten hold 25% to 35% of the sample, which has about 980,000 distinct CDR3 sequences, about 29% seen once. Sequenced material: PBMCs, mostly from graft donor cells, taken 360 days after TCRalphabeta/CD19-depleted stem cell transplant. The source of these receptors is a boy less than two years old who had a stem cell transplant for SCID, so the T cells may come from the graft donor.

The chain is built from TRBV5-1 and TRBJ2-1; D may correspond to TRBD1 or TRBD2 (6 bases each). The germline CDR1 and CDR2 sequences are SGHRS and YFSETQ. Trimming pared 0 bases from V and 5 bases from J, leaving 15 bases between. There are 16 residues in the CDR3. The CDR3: CASSLVGGAGNNEQFF. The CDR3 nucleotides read TGCGCCAGCAGCTTGGTCGGGGGCGCTGGGAACAATGAGCAGTTCTTC.

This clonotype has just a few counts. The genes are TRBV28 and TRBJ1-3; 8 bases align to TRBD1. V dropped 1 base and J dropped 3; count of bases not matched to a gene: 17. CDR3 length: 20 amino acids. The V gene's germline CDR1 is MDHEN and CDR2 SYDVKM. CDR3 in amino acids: CASSLYPWTGRVRVGNTIYF. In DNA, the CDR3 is TGTGCCAGCAGTTTATACCCCTGGACAGGGCGAGTAAGGGTTGGAAACACCATATATTTT.